This T cell receptor beta chain appears in the sequencing data of a study of T cells in Graves' hyperthyroidism and ophthalmopathy. Germline CDR1 is LGHNA and CDR2 is YNFKEQ. The V gene end was trimmed by 4 bases and the J gene end by 0 bases; junction bases not matched to a gene: 10. The CDR3 loop spans 19 amino acids. The study excluded patients with uncontrolled infection, other autoimmune disease, pregnancy or lactation. Diagnoses rested on clinical symptoms, serum thyroxine and TRAb, thyroid ultrasound and orbital computed tomography. Findings and caveats of the study: Before onset, by a median of around 6.1 months, the model predicted ophthalmopathy. Most clonotypes expanded in the thyroid (above 0.001) were also present in blood.

This clonotype has only a few counts. What it recognizes is unknown. It was RNA transcripts that yielded the amplified TCR beta CDR3 regions. Using the HTBI primer set, a first-round RT-PCR was run on the TCR CDR3. TCRdb reprocessed the multiplex PCR reads with MiXCR, giving one entry per CDR3 protein. The sample consists of nearly 600,000 distinct CDR3 sequences, around 14% of them appearing once. Input material: blood. This rearrangement joins TRBV4-2 to TRBJ2-1; 12 bases match TRBD2. The source of this sequence is a woman in her thirties with Graves' hyperthyroidism that later progressed to Graves' ophthalmopathy. This CDR3 is CASSRTGTSGPSSYNEQFF. The DNA for the CDR3 is TGTGCCAGCAGCCGAACCGGGACTAGCGGGCCTAGCTCCTACAATGAGCAGTTCTTC.